Listed below are T cell receptor beta chains from one sample, sequenced in a study of OX40 agonist ivuxolimab in advanced cancers. The table came from immunoSEQ multiplex PCR; TCRdb's copy has only in-frame clones and leaves some out. The sample includes 45,000 to 55,000 clones, roughly 81% of them seen just once. The material was CD4+ or CD8+ T cells sorted from blood, obtained in a trial of the OX40 agonist ivuxolimab. These TCRs come from an adult with an advanced solid tumor such as melanoma, head and neck, liver or kidney cancer. Both conserved end residues are part of each CDR3. The D gene is left open where the match is weak. Where a row states a size, it is once, few, many or the class of an expanded clone; other rows omit it.

CDR3nt: TGTGCCAGCAGCTGGGGATCGTCCGAAGGGACCCAGTACTTC
CDR3aa: CASSWGSSEGTQYF
j_gene: TRBJ2-5
d_gene: NA
v_gene: TRBV7-8
abundance: NA

CDR3nt: TGCGCCAGCAGCGTAAATTATCCAGGGGGCAGGGAGACCCAGTACTTC
CDR3aa: CASSVNYPGGRETQYF
j_gene: TRBJ2-5
d_gene: TRBD1
v_gene: TRBV5-1
abundance: NA

CDR3nt: TGTGCCAGCAGTCCGGGAGCAACCGTCTACGAGCAGTACTTC
CDR3aa: CASSPGATVYEQYF
j_gene: TRBJ2-7
d_gene: NA
v_gene: TRBV9
abundance: NA

CDR3nt: TGCGCCAGCAGTCCGGGTGGCGGCTCCTACAATGAGCAGTTCTTC
CDR3aa: CASSPGGGSYNEQFF
j_gene: TRBJ2-1
d_gene: NA
v_gene: TRBV5-1
abundance: NA

CDR3nt: TGTGCCAGCAGCTTACTTGGGGTCGCTGAAGCTTTCTTT
CDR3aa: CASSLLGVAEAFF
j_gene: TRBJ1-1
d_gene: NA
v_gene: TRBV7-9
abundance: NA

CDR3nt: TGTGCCAGCAGTTCCCAGACTTGGAACACTGAAGCTTTCTTT
CDR3aa: CASSSQTWNTEAFF
j_gene: TRBJ1-1
d_gene: NA
v_gene: TRBV28
abundance: NA

CDR3nt: TGTGCCAGCAGCTTAACAAACTCACCCCTCCACTTT
CDR3aa: CASSLTNSPLHF
j_gene: TRBJ1-6
d_gene: NA
v_gene: TRBV5-8
abundance: once

CDR3nt: TGTGCAAGTCGCTTATCAGGAATGAACACTGAAGCTTTCTTT
CDR3aa: CASRLSGMNTEAFF
j_gene: TRBJ1-1
d_gene: NA
v_gene: TRBV12-2
abundance: NA

CDR3nt: TGTGCCAGCAGCTCCCAAAACACTGAAGCTTTCTTT
CDR3aa: CASSSQNTEAFF
j_gene: TRBJ1-1
d_gene: NA
v_gene: TRBV11-2
abundance: once

CDR3nt: TGCGCCAGCAGCCTTCCGGACTCACGAGACTCTGGGGCCAACGTCCTGACTTTC
CDR3aa: CASSLPDSRDSGANVLTF
j_gene: TRBJ2-6
d_gene: NA
v_gene: TRBV5-1
abundance: NA

CDR3nt: TGTGCCAGCAGCCCTGGACAGGGGGCGCGAACGCAGTATTTT
CDR3aa: CASSPGQGARTQYF
j_gene: TRBJ2-3
d_gene: TRBD1
v_gene: TRBV7-9
abundance: NA

CDR3nt: TGTGCCAGGGAGGCCGGGACAGGGGGCAGAACAGATACGCAGTATTTT
CDR3aa: CAREAGTGGRTDTQYF
j_gene: TRBJ2-3
d_gene: TRBD1
v_gene: TRBV2
abundance: NA

CDR3nt: TGCGCCAGCAGCTGGACAGGGACCGGGGCCAACGTCCTGACTTTC
CDR3aa: CASSWTGTGANVLTF
j_gene: TRBJ2-6
d_gene: TRBD1
v_gene: TRBV5-1
abundance: NA

CDR3nt: TGCGCCAGCAGAACTGTCCCGTCGGGGGACGCAGATACGCAGTATTTT
CDR3aa: CASRTVPSGDADTQYF
j_gene: TRBJ2-3
d_gene: NA
v_gene: TRBV5-1
abundance: NA

CDR3nt: TGCGCCAGCAGCTTGGGACTAGCCTCAGATACGCAGTATTTT
CDR3aa: CASSLGLASDTQYF
j_gene: TRBJ2-3
d_gene: TRBD2
v_gene: TRBV5-1
abundance: NA

CDR3nt: TGCGCCAGTTCTAGGGGGCAGGGTTTGTACGAGCAGTACTTC
CDR3aa: CASSRGQGLYEQYF
j_gene: TRBJ2-7
d_gene: TRBD1
v_gene: TRBV5-1
abundance: NA

CDR3nt: TGTGCCAGCATCCCACTACGGGAAAATTCACCCCTCCACTTT
CDR3aa: CASIPLRENSPLHF
j_gene: TRBJ1-6
d_gene: NA
v_gene: TRBV2
abundance: NA

CDR3nt: TGTGCCATCAGTGCCGGGAGGGCGTCAGAGACCCAGTACTTC
CDR3aa: CAISAGRASETQYF
j_gene: TRBJ2-5
d_gene: TRBD2
v_gene: TRBV10-3
abundance: once

CDR3nt: TGTGCCAGCAGCTCGGGTCCGGGACCCGAAGAGACCCAGTACTTC
CDR3aa: CASSSGPGPEETQYF
j_gene: TRBJ2-5
d_gene: NA
v_gene: TRBV5-4
abundance: NA

CDR3nt: TGTGCCAGCAGCGCCCGACTCAACACCGGGGAGCTGTTTTTT
CDR3aa: CASSARLNTGELFF
j_gene: TRBJ2-2
d_gene: NA
v_gene: TRBV11-3
abundance: NA

CDR3nt: TGTGCCAGCAGCTTGATCCGGGCTAGCGGGAGGTCTTACGAGCAGTACTTC
CDR3aa: CASSLIRASGRSYEQYF
j_gene: TRBJ2-7
d_gene: TRBD2
v_gene: TRBV5-5
abundance: NA

CDR3nt: TGCGCCAGCAGCCAAGATCCGGGACAGATGACCTACGAGCAGTACTTC
CDR3aa: CASSQDPGQMTYEQYF
j_gene: TRBJ2-7
d_gene: TRBD1
v_gene: TRBV4-1
abundance: NA

CDR3nt: TGTGCCAGCAGTTACTCCTCCGGGGGTGGGGGCTACACCTTC
CDR3aa: CASSYSSGGGGYTF
j_gene: TRBJ1-2
d_gene: NA
v_gene: TRBV6-5
abundance: once

CDR3nt: TGTGCCAGCAGCTATAGCGGACCCACCGGGGAGCTGTTTTTT
CDR3aa: CASSYSGPTGELFF
j_gene: TRBJ2-2
d_gene: NA
v_gene: TRBV7-9
abundance: few

CDR3nt: TGTGCCAGCAGCACCTATTCCCGGGACAATGAGCAGTTCTTC
CDR3aa: CASSTYSRDNEQFF
j_gene: TRBJ2-1
d_gene: NA
v_gene: TRBV28
abundance: NA

CDR3nt: TGCGCCAGCAGCCCGACGACGGGAGACTCCTACGAGCAGTACTTC
CDR3aa: CASSPTTGDSYEQYF
j_gene: TRBJ2-7
d_gene: NA
v_gene: TRBV5-1
abundance: NA

CDR3nt: TGTGCCAGCAGCCCGAGGCGGGACAGGGGAATTAGGGAGACCCAGTACTTC
CDR3aa: CASSPRRDRGIRETQYF
j_gene: TRBJ2-5
d_gene: TRBD1
v_gene: TRBV5-4
abundance: NA

CDR3nt: TGTGCCAGCAGCCCGAGGGGCGGGGCAAGCTCCTACAATGAGCAGTTCTTC
CDR3aa: CASSPRGGASSYNEQFF
j_gene: TRBJ2-1
d_gene: NA
v_gene: TRBV7-6
abundance: NA

CDR3nt: TGCGCCAGCAGTCCGGGACTTGGGCAGCCCCAGCATTTT
CDR3aa: CASSPGLGQPQHF
j_gene: TRBJ1-5
d_gene: NA
v_gene: TRBV5-1
abundance: NA